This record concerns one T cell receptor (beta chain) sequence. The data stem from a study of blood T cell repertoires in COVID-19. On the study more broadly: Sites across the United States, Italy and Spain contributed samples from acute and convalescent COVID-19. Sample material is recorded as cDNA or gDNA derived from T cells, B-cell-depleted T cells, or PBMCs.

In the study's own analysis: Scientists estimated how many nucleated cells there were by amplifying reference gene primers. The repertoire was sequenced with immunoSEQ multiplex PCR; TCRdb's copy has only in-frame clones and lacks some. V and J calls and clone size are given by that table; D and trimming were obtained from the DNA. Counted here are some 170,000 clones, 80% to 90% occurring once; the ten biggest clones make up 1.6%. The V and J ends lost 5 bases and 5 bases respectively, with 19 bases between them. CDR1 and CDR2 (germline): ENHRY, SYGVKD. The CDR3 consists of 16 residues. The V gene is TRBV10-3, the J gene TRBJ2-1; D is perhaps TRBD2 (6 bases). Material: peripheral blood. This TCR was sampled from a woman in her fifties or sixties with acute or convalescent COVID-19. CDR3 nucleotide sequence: TGTGCCATCAGTCAACCGGGACTGAGAACGGACAATGAGCAGTTCTTC. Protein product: CAISQPGLRTDNEQFF.